This T cell receptor beta chain was sequenced for a study of T cells in Graves' hyperthyroidism and ophthalmopathy (dated by TCRdb to between 2018 and 2021). Regarding the complete study: Peripheral blood samples were taken at the time of initial diagnosis, prior to any treatment. To identify TCR V-J signatures that set the groups apart, the researchers used a discovery cohort of 100 patients, made up of 40 to 45 with Graves' ophthalmopathy and 57 with stable Graves' hyperthyroidism. Prospective prediction of ophthalmopathy was tested in an independent validation cohort consisting of roughly 20 hyperthyroidism patients and around 17 patients who later progressed to ophthalmopathy. For training and testing, the roughly 97 patients in the discovery cohort were randomly divided in a 7:3 ratio. Thyroid tissue and blood T-cell repertoires from about six Graves' hyperthyroidism patients were also compared in the study. After blood sampling, hyperthyroidism patients were treated with methimazole at a starting dose of 30 mg daily, and ophthalmopathy patients were treated with high-dose intravenous methylprednisolone. According to the paper, TCR Vbeta CDR3 sequencing was carried out on 135 peripheral blood samples, which came from under 50 ophthalmopathy, around 75 hyperthyroidism and about 17 progressor patients.

Here is what the overall study found, with its caveats: Ophthalmopathy was separated from stable hyperthyroidism by a 13 V-J signature model, with 85% to 90% sensitivity and 81% to 82% specificity obtained in cross-validation and 80%/75% obtained in testing. Most expanded thyroid clonotypes (frequency above 0.001) were also found in blood, which suggests that blood repertoires may mirror thyroid immune responses. Sample size was not statistically predetermined, and investigators were not blinded to group allocation. In validation, the model predicted progression to ophthalmopathy with 55% to 71% sensitivity and less than 80% specificity, a median of 6.5 months before onset.

This clonotype occurred many times. It lacks a known antigen. Qualities for individual bases were not recorded, and no much larger clone is one base off. TCR beta CDR3 regions were amplified from RNA transcripts. A first-round RT-PCR of the TCR CDR3 used the HTBI primer set with the Qiagen OneStep RT-PCR kit. Libraries were constructed in a second round of multiplex PCR, after which size selection and purification were performed. Paired-end sequencing of the libraries was performed with 100 bp reads on an Illumina HiSeq2000. Under the source paper's analysis protocol: SOAPnuke was used to process the raw data, throwing out any read that contained adapters or uncalled bases, had a mean Phred below 15, or lacked an exact constant-primer or identifier match. COPE v1.2.5 was used to merge the high-quality paired reads, and each unique nucleotide sequence was defined as a clonotype. MiTCR v1.1 was used to align the clonotypes against IMGT TRBV, TRBD and TRBJ reference segments. Only V-J combinations with frequency above 0.0001, covering 99.2% of repertoires, were analysed. A TCS score was defined as the ratio of F50 (clonal expansion) to E x V (chaos), with BLOSUM62-based TCRdist applied between CDR3 peptides within each V-J. Welch's t-statistics and random forest reduced around 520 V-J features to 13, which were used in a naive Bayes classifier (R e1071). TCRdb ran its own pipeline on the public reads, namely fastp trimming at Q25 and MiXCR clone calling, and kept in-frame beta chains. All rows with the same CDR3 protein become a single entry with the most common DNA and genes. TCRdb, rather than the study authors, made the V and J calls. The sample records around 400,000 distinct CDR3 sequences, approximately 13% of which are singletons. 9.2% of the sample goes to the ten largest clones.

The CDR3 numbers 12 residues from cysteine through phenylalanine. Of the read, only the CDR3 DNA is kept; its 36 bases are in frame from base 1. V and J lose 4 bases and 8 bases, and a span of 11 bases separates them. Reading the germline V gene gives CDR1 KGHSH and CDR2 LQKENI. Graves' hyperthyroidism was defined as stable when no progression to ophthalmopathy occurred over 18 months of follow-up. The hyperthyroidism patients were between 18 and 65 years old and newly diagnosed, with a disease duration of less than 2 months. Patients with uncontrolled infections, other autoimmune diseases, pregnancy or lactation were excluded. Diagnoses were established on the basis of clinical symptoms, serum thyroxine and TRAb, thyroid ultrasound, and orbital computed tomography. PBMCs were isolated from roughly 10 ml of fresh peripheral blood by Ficoll-Paque density gradient centrifugation. Total RNA was extracted using Trizol reagent, and RNA quality was assessed on an Agilent 2100 Bioanalyzer.

This receptor chain uses TRBV18 and TRBJ1-2; the D gene lacks a confident call. Input material: blood. The TCR originated in a woman between 18 and 29 years old with Graves' hyperthyroidism. The CDR3 region reads CASSQDRGGYTF. The DNA is TGTGCCAGCTCACAAGACCGAGGCGGCTACACCTTC.